The entry below describes one T cell receptor beta chain. Antigen unknown. The data are from a study of identical twins. cDNA carried unique molecular identifiers, and a universal primer site was added by template switching. MiXCR, applied by TCRdb to the 5' RACE reads, yields one record per CDR3 protein. The sample yields about 220,000 distinct CDR3 sequences, roughly 10% seen once. V shed 0 bases, J shed 0 bases, and the junction held 5 bases outside the gene matches. The CDR3 length is 19 residues. Germline CDR1 and CDR2: DFQATT and SNEGSKA (reference sequence). Overall study findings and caveats: Out-of-frame beta chain sequences displayed weaker excess sharing between twins. The study reached conclusions through statistical analysis that was cross-sectional, not following the same donors.

The clonotype was recovered from a young woman in good health. V is TRBV20-1 and J is TRBJ2-2; 15 positions agree with TRBD2. Sequencing was carried out using memory (CD45RO+) T cells sorted from blood. CDR3 residues: CSARDRGLAGGANTGELFF. The CDR3, as DNA: TGCAGTGCTAGAGATCGAGGACTAGCGGGAGGGGCGAACACCGGGGAGCTGTTTTTT.